This T cell receptor (beta chain) was found in a study of T cell responses to AZD1222 COVID-19 vaccine. The study's findings and limits: Spike-spanning, vaccine-associated CD4 TCRs were dominant at 160-218 and 743-854. Donors in the cohort were predominantly white British and more often female, and clonal diversity was possibly underestimated.

For this clone: Its specificity is not known.

The CDR3 runs to 16 residues. The germline V gene has CDR1 KGHDR and CDR2 SFDVKD. V was pared by 3 bases and J by 4 bases, with 6 bases of the junction left unmatched. Assay: immunoSEQ multiplex PCR; the TCRdb copy retains only in-frame clones and omits some. The profile shows 78,000 or so clones, approximately 88% of them singletons. The sequence was collected from an adult in good health. The genes are TRBV24-1 and TRBJ2-1, with TRBD1 identical over 9 bases. Sample: peripheral blood, taken on day 0 of AZD1222 vaccination. The CDR3 spells CATSDRTGAAYNEQFF. CDR3 bases: TGTGCCACCAGTGATCGGACAGGGGCCGCTTACAATGAGCAGTTCTTC.